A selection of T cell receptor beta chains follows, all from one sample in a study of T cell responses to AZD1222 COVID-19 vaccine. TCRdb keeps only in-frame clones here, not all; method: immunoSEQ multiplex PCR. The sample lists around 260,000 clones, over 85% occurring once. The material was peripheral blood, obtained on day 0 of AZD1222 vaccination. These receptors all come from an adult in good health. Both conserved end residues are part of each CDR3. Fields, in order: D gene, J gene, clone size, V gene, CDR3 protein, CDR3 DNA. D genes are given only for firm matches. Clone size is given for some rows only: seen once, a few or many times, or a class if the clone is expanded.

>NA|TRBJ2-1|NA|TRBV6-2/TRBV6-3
CASSSAGLLYNEQFF
TGTGCCAGCAGCTCCGCGGGGCTCCTCTACAATGAGCAGTTCTTC
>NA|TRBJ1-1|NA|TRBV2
CASSGYTEAFF
TGTGCCAGCAGTGGCTACACTGAAGCTTTCTTT
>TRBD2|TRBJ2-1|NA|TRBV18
CASSPRTSGGLYNEQFF
TGTGCCAGCTCACCAAGGACTAGCGGGGGCCTTTACAATGAGCAGTTCTTC
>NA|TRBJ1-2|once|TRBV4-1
CASSQEGLGYGYTF
TGCGCCAGCAGCCAAGAAGGGTTAGGCTATGGCTACACCTTC
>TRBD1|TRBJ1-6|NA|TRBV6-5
CASSPRGNNSPLHF
TGTGCCAGCAGCCCCAGGGGGAATAATTCACCCCTCCACTTT
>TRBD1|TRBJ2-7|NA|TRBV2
CASSEGVRDREYEQYF
TGTGCCAGCAGTGAGGGTGTCCGGGACAGGGAATACGAGCAGTACTTC
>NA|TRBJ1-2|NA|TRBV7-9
CASSLYTF
TGTGCCAGCAGCTTATACACCTTC
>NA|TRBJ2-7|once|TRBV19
CASSPLDRSYEQYF
TGTGCCAGTAGTCCCCTGGACCGCTCCTACGAGCAGTACTTC
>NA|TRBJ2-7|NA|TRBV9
CASSEGVTYEQYF
TGTGCCAGCAGCGAGGGGGTGACCTACGAGCAGTACTTC
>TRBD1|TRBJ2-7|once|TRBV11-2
CASSVSGTGASYEQYF
TGTGCCAGCAGCGTTTCCGGGACAGGGGCTTCCTACGAGCAGTACTTC
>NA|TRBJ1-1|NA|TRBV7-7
CASSSGLDTEAFF
TGTGCCAGCAGCTCCGGTTTGGACACTGAAGCTTTCTTT
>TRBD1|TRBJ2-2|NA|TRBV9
CASSAKTGGGGELFF
TGTGCCAGCAGCGCTAAGACAGGGGGCGGCGGGGAGCTGTTTTTT
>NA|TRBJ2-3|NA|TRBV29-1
CSVGTLSTDTQYF
TGCAGCGTTGGGACACTAAGCACAGATACGCAGTATTTT
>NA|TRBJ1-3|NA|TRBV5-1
CASSLLAASGNTIYF
TGCGCCAGCAGCTTGTTAGCGGCCTCTGGAAACACCATATATTTT
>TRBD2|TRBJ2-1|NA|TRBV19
CASRTSGGDEQFF
TGTGCCAGTAGGACTAGCGGTGGGGATGAGCAGTTCTTC
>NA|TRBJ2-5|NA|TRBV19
CASSIDLKTQYF
TGTGCCAGTAGTATAGATCTAAAGACCCAGTACTTC
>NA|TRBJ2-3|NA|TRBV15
CATSKREGGIDTQYF
TGTGCCACCAGCAAACGGGAAGGTGGGATAGATACGCAGTATTTT
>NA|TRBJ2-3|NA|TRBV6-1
CASSEGGAYTDTQYF
TGTGCCAGCAGTGAAGGCGGGGCCTACACAGATACGCAGTATTTT
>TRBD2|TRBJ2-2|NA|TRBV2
CASSSVGGGELFF
TGTGCCAGCAGTTCGGTGGGAGGGGGGGAGCTGTTTTTT
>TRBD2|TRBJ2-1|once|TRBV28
CASSPNPRLAGEENEQFF
TGTGCCAGCAGTCCCAACCCCCGCCTAGCGGGAGAGGAAAATGAGCAGTTCTTC
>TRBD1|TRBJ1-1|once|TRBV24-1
CATSDPDRGGEAFF
TGTGCCACCAGTGACCCGGACAGGGGCGGTGAAGCTTTCTTT
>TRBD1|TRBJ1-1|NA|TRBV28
CASSTPTGLNTEAFF
TGTGCCAGCAGTACGCCGACAGGGTTGAACACTGAAGCTTTCTTT
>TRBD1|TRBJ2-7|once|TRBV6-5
CASRPDRVPPYEQYF
TGTGCCAGCCGGCCAGACAGGGTCCCGCCCTACGAGCAGTACTTC
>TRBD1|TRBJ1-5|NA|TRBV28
CASTSGQGDQPQHF
TGTGCCAGCACCTCCGGACAGGGAGATCAGCCCCAGCATTTT
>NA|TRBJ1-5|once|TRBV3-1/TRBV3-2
CASSQGRVGPQHF
TGTGCCAGCAGCCAAGGACGGGTAGGGCCCCAGCATTTT
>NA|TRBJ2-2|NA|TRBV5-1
CASSDAAGTGELFF
TGCGCCAGCAGCGACGCAGCCGGCACCGGGGAGCTGTTTTTT
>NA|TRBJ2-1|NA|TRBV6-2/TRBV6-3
CASSDGGSYNEQFF
TGTGCCAGCAGTGACGGTGGGAGCTACAATGAGCAGTTCTTC
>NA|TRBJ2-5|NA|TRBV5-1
CASSLAKETQYF
TGCGCCAGCAGCTTGGCTAAGGAGACCCAGTACTTC
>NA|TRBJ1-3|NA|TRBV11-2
CASSTLGGSGNTIYF
TGTGCCAGCAGCACTCTGGGGGGGTCTGGAAACACCATATATTTT
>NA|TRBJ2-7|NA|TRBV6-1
CASSEGGGLSYEQYF
TGTGCCAGCAGTGAAGGGGGGGGCCTCTCCTACGAGCAGTACTTC
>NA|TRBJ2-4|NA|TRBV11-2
CASSPASSRVSIQYF
TGTGCCAGCAGCCCTGCGAGTTCGAGGGTTAGCATTCAGTACTTC
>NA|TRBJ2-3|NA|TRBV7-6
CASSSRGGTDTQYF
TGTGCCAGCAGCTCCAGGGGGGGGACGGATACGCAGTATTTT
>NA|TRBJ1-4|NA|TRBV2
CASSVGINEKLFF
TGTGCCAGCAGTGTAGGGATTAATGAAAAACTGTTTTTT
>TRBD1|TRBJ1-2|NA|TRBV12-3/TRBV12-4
CASSGRTGSGYTF
TGTGCCAGCAGTGGACGGACAGGGAGTGGCTACACCTTC
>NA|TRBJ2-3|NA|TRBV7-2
CASSTTPRPSVDTQYF
TGTGCCAGCAGCACGACCCCGAGACCCAGTGTAGATACGCAGTATTTT
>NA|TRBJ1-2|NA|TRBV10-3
CAIRLDSYGYTF
TGTGCCATCAGGCTAGACAGCTATGGCTACACCTTC
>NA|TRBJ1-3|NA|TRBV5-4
CASSPGGSGNTIYF
TGTGCCAGCAGCCCCGGGGGCTCTGGAAACACCATATATTTT
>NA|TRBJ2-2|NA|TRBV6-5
CASSPTPNTGELFF
TGTGCCAGCAGTCCGACTCCGAACACCGGGGAGCTGTTTTTT